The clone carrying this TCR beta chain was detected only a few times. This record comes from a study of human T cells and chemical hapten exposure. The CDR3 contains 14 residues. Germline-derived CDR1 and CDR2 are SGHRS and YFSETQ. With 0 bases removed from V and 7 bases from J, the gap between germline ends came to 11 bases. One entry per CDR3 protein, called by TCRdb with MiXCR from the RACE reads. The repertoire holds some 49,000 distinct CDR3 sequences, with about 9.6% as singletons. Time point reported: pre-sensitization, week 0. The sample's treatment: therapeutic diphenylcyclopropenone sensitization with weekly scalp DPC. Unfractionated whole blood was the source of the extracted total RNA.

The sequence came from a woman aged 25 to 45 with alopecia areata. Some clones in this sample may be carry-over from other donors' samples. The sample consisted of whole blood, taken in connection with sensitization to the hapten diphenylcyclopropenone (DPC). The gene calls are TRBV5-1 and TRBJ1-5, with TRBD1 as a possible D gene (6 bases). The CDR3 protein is CASSLEGGWQPQHF. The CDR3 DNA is TGCGCCAGCAGCTTGGAGGGGGGCTGGCAGCCCCAGCATTTT.